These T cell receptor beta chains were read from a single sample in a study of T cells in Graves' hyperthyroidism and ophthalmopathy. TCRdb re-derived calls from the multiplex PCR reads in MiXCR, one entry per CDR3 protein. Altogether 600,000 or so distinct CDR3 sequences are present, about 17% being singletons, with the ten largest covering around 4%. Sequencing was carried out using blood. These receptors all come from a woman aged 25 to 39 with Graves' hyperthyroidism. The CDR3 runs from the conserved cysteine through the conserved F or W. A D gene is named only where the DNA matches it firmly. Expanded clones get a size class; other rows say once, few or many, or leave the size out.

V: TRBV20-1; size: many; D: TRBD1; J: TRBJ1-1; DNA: TGCAGTGCTAGTGGGACAGGCGACATGAACACTGAAGCTTTCTTT; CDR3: CSASGTGDMNTEAFF
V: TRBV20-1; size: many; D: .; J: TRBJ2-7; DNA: TGCAGTGCTAGCCCAGTCGGGGACCTCTACGAGCAGTACTTC; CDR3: CSASPVGDLYEQYF
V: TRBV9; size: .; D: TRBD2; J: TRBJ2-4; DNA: TGTGCCAGCAGCGAAAGCGGGAGGGGTAGAAACATTCAGTACTTC; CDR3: CASSESGRGRNIQYF
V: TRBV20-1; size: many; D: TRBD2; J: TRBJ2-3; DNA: TGCAGTGCTAGCCTAGCGGGGCGCCCCACAGATACGCAGTATTTT; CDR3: CSASLAGRPTDTQYF
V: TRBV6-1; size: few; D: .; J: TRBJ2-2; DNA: TGTGCCAGCAGTCGGACAGTTACCGGGGAGCTGTTTTTT; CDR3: CASSRTVTGELFF
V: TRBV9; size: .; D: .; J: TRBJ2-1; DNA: TGTGCCAGCAGCGTAGCTAGCGAGCAGTTCTTC; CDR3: CASSVASEQFF
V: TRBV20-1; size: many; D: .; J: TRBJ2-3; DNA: TGCAGTGCTAGTCTGTTCGCCACCACAGATACGCAGTATTTT; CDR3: CSASLFATTDTQYF
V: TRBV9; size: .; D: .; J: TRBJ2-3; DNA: TGTGCCAGCAGCGTAGAGGGCGGGTGGCTCGACCACACAGATACGCAGTATTTT; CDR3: CASSVEGGWLDHTDTQYF
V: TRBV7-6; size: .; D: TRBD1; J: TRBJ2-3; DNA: TGTGCCAGCAGCCCGGGACAGGGTCCCGAGATCATGAGGCAGTATTTT; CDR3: CASSPGQGPEIMRQYF
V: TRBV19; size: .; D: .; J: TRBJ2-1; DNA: TGTGTCACCCCCCAAGACAGGAAAAATTGCAATGAGCAGTTCTTC; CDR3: CVTPQDRKNCNEQFF
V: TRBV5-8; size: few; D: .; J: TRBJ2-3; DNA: TGTGCCAGCAGCTTGTTGGGGGGCAGAACAGATACGCAGTATTTT; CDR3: CASSLLGGRTDTQYF
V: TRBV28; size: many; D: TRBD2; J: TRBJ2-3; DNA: TGTGCCAGCAGTGTTACTAGCGCCCGCACAGATACGCAGTATTTT; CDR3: CASSVTSARTDTQYF
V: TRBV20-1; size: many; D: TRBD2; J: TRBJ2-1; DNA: TGCAGTGCGCCGGGACTAGCGGGGACCAACCGCTACAATGAGCAGTTCTTC; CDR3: CSAPGLAGTNRYNEQFF
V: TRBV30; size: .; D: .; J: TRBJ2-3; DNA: TGTGCCTGGAGTGTACTTGAGACTTGGACAGATACGCAGTATTTT; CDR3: CAWSVLETWTDTQYF
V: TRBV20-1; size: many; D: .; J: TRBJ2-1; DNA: TGCAGTGCTAGTGCTCCCGGGGTGACCTACAATGAGCAGTTCTTC; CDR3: CSASAPGVTYNEQFF
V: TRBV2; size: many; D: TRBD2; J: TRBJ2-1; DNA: TGTGCCAGTGAGGGGACTAGCGGGAACAATGAGCAGTTCTTC; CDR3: CASEGTSGNNEQFF
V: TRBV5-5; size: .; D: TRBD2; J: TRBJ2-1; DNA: TGTGCCAGCAGCTTGGAGGGACTAGTCTACAATGAGCAGTTCTTC; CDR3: CASSLEGLVYNEQFF
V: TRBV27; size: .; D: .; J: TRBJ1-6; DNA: TGTGCCAGCAGTTTAAGAGGGTCTGGGTCCTATAATTCACCCCTCCACTTT; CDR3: CASSLRGSGSYNSPLHF
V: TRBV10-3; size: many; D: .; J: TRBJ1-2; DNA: TGTGCCATCAGCACAGGCTTAGAAGGCTACACCTTC; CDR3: CAISTGLEGYTF
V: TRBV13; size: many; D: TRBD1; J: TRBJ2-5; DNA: TGTGCCAATGCGATAGGGCTAGACAGGGCGGAGACCCAGTACTTC; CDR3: CANAIGLDRAETQYF
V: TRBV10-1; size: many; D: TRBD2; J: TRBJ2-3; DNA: TGCGCCAGCAGTGAGGGAACTTTAGCGGGTAGCACAGATACGCAGTATTTT; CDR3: CASSEGTLAGSTDTQYF
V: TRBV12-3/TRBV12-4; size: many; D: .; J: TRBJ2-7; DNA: TGTGCCAGCAGTGAACGGGATCATTACGAGCAGTACTTC; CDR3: CASSERDHYEQYF
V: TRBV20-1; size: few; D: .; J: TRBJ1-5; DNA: TGCAGTGGAAAAGGACGGAGCAATCAGCCCCAGCATTTT; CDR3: CSGKGRSNQPQHF
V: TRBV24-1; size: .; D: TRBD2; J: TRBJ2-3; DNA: TGTGCCACCAGACCTAGCGGGAGTGCCATAGATACGCAGTATTTT; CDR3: CATRPSGSAIDTQYF
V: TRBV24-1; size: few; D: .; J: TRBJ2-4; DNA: TGTGCCACCAGTGATTTAAGAGGGAGGGCCAAAAACATTCAGTACTTC; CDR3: CATSDLRGRAKNIQYF
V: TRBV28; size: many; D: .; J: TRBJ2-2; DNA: TGTGCCAGCAGGGCATGGGCGGCAGACACCGGGGAGCTGTTTTTT; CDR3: CASRAWAADTGELFF
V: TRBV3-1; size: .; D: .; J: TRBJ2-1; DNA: TGTGCCAGTAGCCAAGCGCTAGCAGGAAGTAGGCAGTTCTTC; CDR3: CASSQALAGSRQFF
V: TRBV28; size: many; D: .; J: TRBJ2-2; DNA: TGTGCCAGCAGTTTATCGTTCACCGGGGAGCTGTTTTTT; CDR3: CASSLSFTGELFF
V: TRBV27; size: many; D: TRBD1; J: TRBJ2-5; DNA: TGTGCCAGCAGCCCCGGGACAGGGGTCCCAGAGACCCAGTACTTC; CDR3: CASSPGTGVPETQYF
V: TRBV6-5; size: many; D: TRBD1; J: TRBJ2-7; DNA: TGTGCCAGCAGTTACTCGATAATCGGACAGGGACTTTTTGAGCAGTACTTC; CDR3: CASSYSIIGQGLFEQYF
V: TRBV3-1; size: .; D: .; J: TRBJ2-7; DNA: TGTGCCAGCAGCCTAGGAGGAATGGTCTCCTACGAGCAGTACTTC; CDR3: CASSLGGMVSYEQYF
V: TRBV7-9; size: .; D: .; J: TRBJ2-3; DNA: TGTGCCAGCAGCAGCCCCCGGGTCGTTACACTTGGGGATACGCAGTATTTT; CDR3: CASSSPRVVTLGDTQYF
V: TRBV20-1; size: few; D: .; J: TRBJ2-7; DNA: TGCAGTGCTACTACTAGAATTCGTTATGAGCAGTACTTC; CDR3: CSATTRIRYEQYF
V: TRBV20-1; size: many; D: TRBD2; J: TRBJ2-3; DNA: TGCAGTGCTAGAGATCCCCTAGCGGGAGGGCCTCGAAGCACAGATACGCAGTATTTT; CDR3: CSARDPLAGGPRSTDTQYF
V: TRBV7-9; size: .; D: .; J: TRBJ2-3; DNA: TGTGCCAGCAGCTTAGGTCTTCTACTCACAGATACGCAGTATTTT; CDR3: CASSLGLLLTDTQYF
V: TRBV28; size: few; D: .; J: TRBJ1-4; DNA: TGTGCCAGCAAGGGGGTGGGAAAACTGTTTTTT; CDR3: CASKGVGKLFF
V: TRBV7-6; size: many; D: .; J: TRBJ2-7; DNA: TGTGCCAGCAGCTACCGACTTGATTACGAGCAGTACTTC; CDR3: CASSYRLDYEQYF
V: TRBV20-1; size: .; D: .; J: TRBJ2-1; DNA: TGCAGTGCTAGGGGGTATGAGCAGTTCTTC; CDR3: CSARGYEQFF
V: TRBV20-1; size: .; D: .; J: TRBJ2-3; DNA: TGCAGTGCTAGAGATATGGCGGAGAGCACAGATACGCAGTATTTT; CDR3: CSARDMAESTDTQYF
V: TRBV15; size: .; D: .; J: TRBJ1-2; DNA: TGTGCCACCAGCAGAAAAGTCATTGGTGGCTACACCTTC; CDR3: CATSRKVIGGYTF
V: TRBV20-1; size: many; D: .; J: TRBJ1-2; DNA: TGCAGTGCTAGAGATCACAACAGAGGATTTTCTAACTATGGCTACACCTTC; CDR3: CSARDHNRGFSNYGYTF
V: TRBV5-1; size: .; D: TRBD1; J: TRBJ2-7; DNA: TGCGCCAGCAGCTTGGCCGGGACAGGGGGACCAGTCGAGCAGTACTTC; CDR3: CASSLAGTGGPVEQYF
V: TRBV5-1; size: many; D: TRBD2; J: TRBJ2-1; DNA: TGCGCCAGCCATCTTGGGGGACTAGCGGGAAATGAGCAGTTCTTC; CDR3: CASHLGGLAGNEQFF
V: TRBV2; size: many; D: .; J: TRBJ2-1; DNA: TGTGCCAGCAGAGGAGCCGGACGGTACAATGAGCAGTTCTTC; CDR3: CASRGAGRYNEQFF
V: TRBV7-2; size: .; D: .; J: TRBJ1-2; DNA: TGTGCCAGCAGCTCCCAAATCGGTTATGGCTACACCTTC; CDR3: CASSSQIGYGYTF
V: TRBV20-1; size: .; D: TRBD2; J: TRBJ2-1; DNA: TGCAGTGCCATTAGTCTACTAGCGGGAATACACAATGAGCAGTTCTTC; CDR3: CSAISLLAGIHNEQFF
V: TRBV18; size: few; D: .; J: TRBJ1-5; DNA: TGTGCCAGCTCACAATTTGACAGTAGCAATCAGCCCCAGCATTTT; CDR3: CASSQFDSSNQPQHF